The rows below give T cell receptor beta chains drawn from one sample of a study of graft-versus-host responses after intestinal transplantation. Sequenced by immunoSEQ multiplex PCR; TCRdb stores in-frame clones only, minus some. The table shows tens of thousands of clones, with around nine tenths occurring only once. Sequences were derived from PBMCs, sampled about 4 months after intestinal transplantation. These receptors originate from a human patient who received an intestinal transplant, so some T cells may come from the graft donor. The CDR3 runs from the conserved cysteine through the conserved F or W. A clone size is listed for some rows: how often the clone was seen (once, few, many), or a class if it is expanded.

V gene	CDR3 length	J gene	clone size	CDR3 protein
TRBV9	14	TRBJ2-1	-	CASSVPGRRLEQFF
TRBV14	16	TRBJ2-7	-	CASSQSRREGYYEQYF
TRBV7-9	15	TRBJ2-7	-	CASSLGAAASYEQYF
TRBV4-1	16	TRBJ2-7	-	CASSQSSGRASYEQYF
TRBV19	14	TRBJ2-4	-	CASRDSLAKNIQYF
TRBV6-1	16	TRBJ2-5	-	CASSEGRSTFQETQYF
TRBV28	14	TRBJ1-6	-	CASSWTAYNSPLHF
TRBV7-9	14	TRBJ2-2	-	CASSFTGSIGELFF
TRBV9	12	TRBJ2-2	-	CASGLAPGELFF
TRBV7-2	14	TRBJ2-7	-	CASSSVDRNYEQYF
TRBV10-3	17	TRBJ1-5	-	CAISESEGSGSNQPQHF
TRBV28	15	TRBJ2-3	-	CASKTAGESTDTQYF
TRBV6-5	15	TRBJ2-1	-	CASSAGTRVHNEQFF
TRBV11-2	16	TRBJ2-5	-	CASSPARGGAQETQYF
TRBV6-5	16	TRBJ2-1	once	CASSYSTGGPYNEQFF
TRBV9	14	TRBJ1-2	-	CASSVAPGVGGYTF
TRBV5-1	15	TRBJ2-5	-	CASSRGLVRGETQYF
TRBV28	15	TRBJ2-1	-	CASSIIQPRSNEQFF
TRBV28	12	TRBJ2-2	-	CASTLGTGELFF
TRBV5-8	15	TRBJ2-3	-	CASSGGGRRTDTQYF
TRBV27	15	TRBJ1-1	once	CASRPRPGGYTEAFF
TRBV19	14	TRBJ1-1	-	CASSIGTGNTEAFF
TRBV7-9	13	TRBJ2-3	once	CASSPAGADTQYF
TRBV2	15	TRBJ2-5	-	CASSDRGELGETQYF
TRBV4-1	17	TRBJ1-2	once	CASSQGMGQPSFDGYTF
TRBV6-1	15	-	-	CASSEKEGRRYEQYF
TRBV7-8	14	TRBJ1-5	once	CASSPRTLNQPQHF